This record looks at one TCR beta chain sequence and its context. Data came from immunoSEQ multiplex PCR; TCRdb stores just in-frame clones and leaves some out. The sample lists about 260,000 clones; around nine tenths were seen once. The sample comes from a study of blood T cell repertoires in COVID-19. Trimming at V came to 6 bases and at J to 4 bases, leaving 5 bases not matched to a gene. The length of the CDR3 is 13 residues. Looked up from germline, CDR1 is MNHEY and CDR2 is SVGAGI. Sequencing was carried out using peripheral blood. The chain recombines TRBV6-5 with TRBJ1-1; 7 bases line up with TRBD1. The receptor was isolated from a woman aged 60-75 years with COVID-19, enrolled during active disease. The CDR3 region has the DNA TGTGCCAGCAGCCGACAGGGTGCCACTGAAGCTTTCTTT. Residues: CASSRQGATEAFF.